Each of the 5 T cell receptor beta chains below was sequenced from the same sample in a study of blood T cell repertoires in COVID-19. This table comes from immunoSEQ multiplex PCR, and its TCRdb copy is limited to in-frame clones, with some not included. The table includes 250,000 or so clones, roughly 90% detected once. The sequencing sample was made of peripheral blood. Every receptor here comes from a woman in her thirties or forties who had recovered from COVID-19.

V and J are TRBV4-1 and TRBJ2-3; 7 bases match TRBD2. The length of the CDR3 is 15 residues. Per the germline V gene, CDR1 is MGHRA and CDR2 is YSYEKL. V was clipped by 4 bases and J by 4 bases; unmatched bases: 8. The CDR3 spells CASSREAGFADTQYF. CDR3 coding DNA: TGCGCCAGCAGCCGGGAAGCGGGATTCGCAGATACGCAGTATTTT.

The chain employs TRBV30 and TRBJ1-2; D uncertain. The V end lost 1 base, the J end lost 4 bases, and 7 bases lay between the germline ends. The CDR3 is made up of 12 amino acids. CDR1 and CDR2 from the germline V gene are GTSNPN and SVGIG (reference sequence). DNA of the CDR3: TGTGCCTGGAGTGGGGCGGGCTATGGCTACACCTTC. Its translation is CAWSGAGYGYTF.

The chain has TRBV20-1 and TRBJ2-1; TRBD2 matches 11 bases. Germline V gives CDR1 DFQATT, CDR2 SNEGSKA (reference sequence). The junction had 7 bases not matched to a gene; V was cut back by 3 bases and J by 9 bases. This CDR3 has 14 residues. The CDR3 spells CSASSTSGIAEQFF. The CDR3, as DNA: TGCAGTGCTAGTTCGACTAGCGGGATAGCTGAGCAGTTCTTC.

The chain employs TRBV7-2 and TRBJ2-7; D is possibly TRBD2 (5 bases). Germline values: CDR1 SGHTA, CDR2 FQGNSA. The CDR3 contains 16 residues. The V gene lost 7 bases and the J gene lost 1 base, with 20 bases spanning the gap. The CDR3 DNA is TGTGCCAGCACCCCTGTTGCGGGTGTAGCATCCTACGAGCAGTACTTC. It codes for CASTPVAGVASYEQYF.

The V gene is TRBV19, the J gene TRBJ2-2; TRBD2 agrees at 12 bases. Germline loops: CDR1 LNHDA, CDR2 SQIVND (reference sequence). With V trimmed by 5 bases and J by 1 base, 17 bases remained unmatched. The CDR3 covers 21 residues. CDR3 in amino acids: CASSPPSTSGRLSWNTGELFF. As DNA, the CDR3 is TGTGCCAGTAGTCCCCCTTCCACTAGCGGGAGGCTTTCTTGGAACACCGGGGAGCTGTTTTTT.